Listed below are T cell receptor beta chains from one sample, sequenced in a study of blood T cell dynamics during melanoma immunotherapy. Sequenced by immunoSEQ multiplex PCR; TCRdb stores in-frame clones only, minus some. The repertoire holds a few thousand clones, with 75% to 90% as singletons. The sequencing used blood, collected from a patient treated with checkpoint blockade. The receptor set was obtained from a human donor with melanoma. CDR3s leave out the opening cysteine and the closing phenylalanine or tryptophan. A D gene is named only where the DNA matches it firmly.

ASREDPSTDTQY,TRBJ2-3,TRBV19,.
ASNDLRDEQF,TRBJ2-1,TRBV9,.
ASRASGTGYTGEQF,TRBJ2-1,TRBV2,.
ASTSGPGTEAF,TRBJ1-1,TRBV27,.
ASSEPGTVRRYGYT,TRBJ1-2,TRBV2,TRBD1
ASSQARASPTDTQY,TRBJ2-3,TRBV4-3,.
ATSRDLERETDWTRGVANNEQF,TRBJ2-1,TRBV15,TRBD2
ASSRETNYGYT,TRBJ1-2,TRBV4-3,.
ASSLPAGPDTQY,TRBJ2-3,TRBV5-1,.
ASSLSYGGGTYEQY,TRBJ2-7,TRBV27,TRBD2
ASSLRDNQPQH,TRBJ1-5,TRBV7-2,.
ASPRGGNEQF,TRBJ2-1,TRBV2,.
ASSPTDYGASPLH,TRBJ1-6,TRBV6-5,.
ASSVAGQTDTQY,TRBJ2-3,TRBV9,TRBD1
ASSLPVGSGDEQY,TRBJ2-7,TRBV7-3,TRBD2
ASRQIPTQGEQY,TRBJ2-7,TRBV5-1,TRBD1